What follows describes a single T cell receptor beta chain. The data are from a study of blood T cell repertoires in COVID-19. Study information: COVID-19 samples from acute and convalescent phases originated in the United States, Italy and Spain. The cDNA or gDNA used as material had been derived from T cells, B-cell-depleted T cells, or PBMCs.

CDR3 length: 14 residues. Trimming at V came to 1 base and at J to 4 bases, leaving 2 bases not matched to a gene. Germline-derived CDR1 and CDR2 are ENHRY and SYGVKD. In the source study's methods: Estimation of nucleated cell counts was performed using reference gene primer amplification. Clones were sequenced by immunoSEQ multiplex PCR, and TCRdb holds only the in-frame ones, with some missing. V and J calls plus clone size are reproduced from that table; the DNA served to infer D and trimming. This sample yields some 120,000 clones, of which 85% are seen a single time; approximately 1.5% belongs to the top ten.

The gene calls are TRBV10-3 and TRBJ1-2; 8 nucleotides align to TRBD1. Sequencing was done on a sample of peripheral blood. The sequence came from a man aged 40-49 years with acute or convalescent COVID-19. The CDR3 sequence: CAISEWTGSYGYTF. The DNA of the CDR3 is TGTGCCATCAGTGAGTGGACAGGGTCCTATGGCTACACCTTC.